Shown below are 23 T cell receptor beta chains from a single sample sequenced in a study of blood T cell repertoires in COVID-19 (dated by TCRdb to the early 2020s). Library prep was done by the immunoSEQ multiplex PCR assay. Imported from immuneACCESS, the table was reduced by TCRdb to in-frame sequences with V and J called. These copies leave out some clones; in studies compared against another copy, an unresolved V gene accounts for under half, and the cause of the remainder is not known. The sample yields hundreds of thousands of clones; 88% were counted once. The ten largest account for approximately 1% of the sample. The sample comprised PBMCs or T cells enriched from blood (not recorded which). These receptors originate from a woman aged 25 to 45 who had recovered from COVID-19.

The chain recombines TRBV27 with TRBJ2-7, with TRBD2 matching over 10 bases. Germline V gene lookup returns CDR1 MNHEY and CDR2 SMNVEV (reference sequence). Unmatched junction bases numbered 2, after V lost 8 bases and J lost 4 bases. CDR3 length equals 12 residues. The CDR3 coding sequence is TGTGCCAGCTGGACTAGCGGATACGAGCAGTACTTC. It specifies CASWTSGYEQYF.

The gene calls are TRBV1 and TRBJ2-5; TRBD2 is the table's D call and was not checked against the DNA. TRBV1 is classified as a pseudogene. The CDR3 extends over 15 amino acids. For the CDR3, the DNA is TGCACCAGCAGCCAAGGGCGGGGGGGAAAAGAGACCCAGTACTTC. Protein: CTSSQGRGGKETQYF.

This chain connects TRBV4-1 to TRBJ1-6, with 8 bases that match TRBD1. The CDR3 is 15 amino acids. V shed 3 bases and J 8 bases; nucleotides not matched to a gene: 6. Germline assignment: CDR1 MGHRA and CDR2 YSYEKL. Here the CDR3 DNA reads TGCGCCAGCAGCCAGCAGGGGGCTACTTATTCACCCCTCCACTTT. It yields the protein CASSQQGATYSPLHF.

The J gene is TRBJ1-2, the V gene TRBV2; tentatively, D is TRBD1 (5 bases). The CDR3 spans 12 residues. With 4 bases removed from V and 5 bases from J, the gap between germline ends came to 8 bases. Per germline, CDR1 SNHLY and CDR2 FYNNEI. The CDR3 region is CASSGQGYGYTF. The CDR3 DNA reads as TGTGCCAGCAGTGGTCAGGGATATGGCTACACCTTC.

The V gene is TRBV11-2, the J gene TRBJ2-7; TRBD2 might be the D (5 bases). The CDR3 has 15 amino acids. The ends were cut back, 2 bases at V and 0 bases at J, with 11 bases in the middle. CDR1 is SGHAT, CDR2 FQNNGV, per germline. This CDR3 is CASSLREADSYEQYF. For the CDR3, the DNA is TGTGCCAGCAGCTTAAGGGAAGCGGACTCCTACGAGCAGTACTTC. Complete variable domain (other parts from reference TRBV11-2 and TRBJ2-7): EAGVAQSPRYKIIEKRQSVAFWCNPISGHATLYWYQQILGQGPKLLIQFQNNGVVDDSQLPKDRFSAERLKGVDSTLKIQPAKLEDSAVYLCASSLREADSYEQYFGPGTRLTVT.

This chain joins TRBV18 and TRBJ1-5; D remains unclear. V was shortened by 0 bases and J by 6 bases, with 6 bases between the two germline ends. There are 13 residues in the CDR3. The germline CDR1 and CDR2 sequences are KGHSH and LQKENI. This CDR3 is CASSPPQLQPQHF. The CDR3 DNA sequence: TGTGCCAGCTCACCACCGCAACTTCAGCCCCAGCATTTT.

This rearrangement joins TRBV5-6 to TRBJ1-1; no firm D call. Trimming stripped 0 bases from V and 11 bases from J, with 20 bases between. CDR1 and CDR2 (germline): SGHDT, YYEEEE. The CDR3 is made up of 15 amino acids. The CDR3 DNA sequence: TGTGCCAGCAGCTTGGCCGGACTTCGTACTCCCCTTGCTTTCTTT. Protein sequence: CASSLAGLRTPLAFF. Together with reference TRBV5-6 and TRBJ1-1, the CDR3 gives the full variable domain: DAGVTQSPTHLIKTRGQQVTLRCSPKSGHDTVSWYQQALGQGPQFIFQYYEEEERQRGNFPDRFSGHQFPNYSSELNVNALLLGDSALYLCASSLAGLRTPLAFFGQGTRLTVV.

The rearrangement links TRBV5-1 to TRBJ1-5; D gene unclear. Germline V gene data show CDR1 as SGHRS and CDR2 as YFSETQ. The CDR3 has 14 amino acids. Trimming left V 0 bases short and J 6 bases short, with 10 bases between. The CDR3 spells CASSLGVGIQPQHF. DNA for the CDR3: TGCGCCAGCAGCTTGGGCGTCGGGATTCAGCCCCAGCATTTT.

This chain connects TRBV7-9 to TRBJ2-3; 9 nucleotides agree with TRBD1. Germline CDR1 is SEHNR and CDR2 is FQNEAQ (reference sequence). This CDR3 has 15 residues. Unmatched junction bases numbered 4, after V lost 5 bases and J lost 1 base. The CDR3 DNA reads TGTGCCAGCAGCAGGGACAGGGTGGGCACAGATACGCAGTATTTT. This sequence encodes CASSRDRVGTDTQYF.

This chain links TRBV5-6 with TRBJ1-1, with D unresolved. The germline V gene encodes CDR1 SGHDT and CDR2 YYEEEE. Trimming cost V 1 base and J 4 bases, with 11 bases left between them. This CDR3 region has 14 residues. Written as DNA, the CDR3 is TGTGCCAGCAGCTTGCTTCGGGAAGCCACTGAAGCTTTCTTT. Its translation is CASSLLREATEAFF.

This chain links TRBV6-5 with TRBJ1-6; the D gene is possibly TRBD1 (6 bases). The germline V gene encodes CDR1 MNHEY and CDR2 SVGAGI. V was shortened by 2 bases and J by 9 bases, with 11 bases between the two germline ends. The CDR3 contains 14 residues. The CDR3 DNA sequence: TGTGCCAGCAGTTACGGACAGTCCAGTTCACCCCTCCACTTT. As protein: CASSYGQSSSPLHF.

The V and J genes are TRBV6-5 and TRBJ1-5; the D is unclear. The CDR3 is 15 residues long. Germline V gene lookup returns CDR1 MNHEY and CDR2 SVGAGI. Trimming pared 0 bases from V and 0 bases from J, leaving 6 bases between. As DNA, the CDR3 is TGTGCCAGCAGTTACTCAGGAGTTAGCAATCAGCCCCAGCATTTT. Amino acids: CASSYSGVSNQPQHF.

The V and J genes are TRBV4-3 and TRBJ1-4, with D unclear. This CDR3 is built from 16 residues. From germline, CDR1 is LGHNA and CDR2 YSLEER. The V end lost 1 base, the J end lost 4 bases, and 13 bases lay between the germline ends. The CDR3 bases are TGCGCCAGCAGCCAAGGGCTTGTGCCAAATAATGAAAAACTGTTTTTT. Protein product: CASSQGLVPNNEKLFF.

The V gene is TRBV30, the J gene TRBJ1-2; TRBD1 is a possible D gene (6 bases). Germline loops: CDR1 GTSNPN, CDR2 SVGIG (reference sequence). Trimming left V 0 bases short and J 8 bases short, with 19 bases between. There are 15 residues in the CDR3. The CDR3 DNA follows: TGTGCCTGGAGTGTAGGGCTTCCGCAGGGGAAAGGCTACACCTTC. It is translated as CAWSVGLPQGKGYTF.

This CDR3 is CASSILGTASNQPQHF. The CDR3 coding sequence is TGTGCCAGTAGTATATTAGGGACAGCCAGCAATCAGCCCCAGCATTTT. The chain uses TRBV19 and TRBJ1-5; 7 bases are a match to TRBD1. The CDR3 covers 16 residues. The germline V gene encodes CDR1 LNHDA and CDR2 SQIVND (reference sequence). After removal of 2 bases from V and 1 base from J, the junction contained 5 bases not matched to a gene.

This clone was seen only a few times. This chain links TRBV29-1 with TRBJ2-2; a possible D gene is TRBD1 (6 bases). Germline-derived CDR1 and CDR2 are SQVTM and ANQGSEA. The CDR3 runs 14 residues. Between the trimmed V and J ends, which lost 7 bases and 5 bases, there was a span of 17 bases. CDR3: CSAYRTVDTGELFF. CDR3 sequence (DNA): TGCAGCGCCTACCGGACAGTCGATACCGGGGAGCTGTTTTTT.

The rearrangement uses TRBV9 and TRBJ1-2, with D possibly matching TRBD1 (5 bases). Trimming removed 2 bases from V and 7 bases from J, with 12 bases in between. The CDR3 covers 13 residues. Germline V gene lookup returns CDR1 SGDLS and CDR2 YYNGEE. DNA of the CDR3: TGTGCCAGCAGCGTTCCAGGGTTAAGTGGCTACACCTTC. This sequence encodes CASSVPGLSGYTF.

The V call is TRBV4-2, the J call TRBJ2-6; perhaps TRBD1 as D (5 bases). The CDR3 spans 16 residues. Trimming removed 3 bases from V and 3 bases from J, with 12 bases in between. Germline V gene data show CDR1 as LGHNA and CDR2 as YNFKEQ. This chain's CDR3 is CASSQNSGRGANVLTF. In nucleotides, the CDR3 is TGTGCCAGCAGCCAGAATTCAGGGCGTGGGGCCAACGTCCTGACTTTC.

V and J are TRBV12-3 or TRBV12-4 and TRBJ2-3, with D perhaps TRBD2 (7 bases). The CDR3 extends over 12 amino acids. V was trimmed by 11 bases and J by 6 bases, leaving 15 bases between them. The CDR3 sequence is CAGGGPPDTQYF. As DNA, the CDR3 is TGTGCCGGGGGGGGGCCCCCCGATACGCAGTATTTT.

The J gene is TRBJ2-7, the V gene TRBV18, with 9 bases aligning to TRBD1. From germline, CDR1 is KGHSH and CDR2 LQKENI. This CDR3 has 15 amino acids. V gave up 1 base and J gave up 0 bases; unmatched junction bases: 1. CDR3 residues: CASSPRTGDSYEQYF. CDR3 coding DNA: TGTGCCAGCTCACCACGGACAGGGGACTCCTACGAGCAGTACTTC.

The gene calls are TRBV5-5 and TRBJ1-1, with a tentative D call TRBD1 (6 bases). In germline, CDR1 is SGHKS, CDR2 YYEKEE (reference sequence). Trimming pared 3 bases from V and 3 bases from J, leaving 18 bases between. The length of the CDR3 is 16 residues. This CDR3 reads CASSWRGGALDTEAFF. CDR3 in DNA: TGTGCCAGCAGCTGGAGGGGGGGCGCATTGGACACTGAAGCTTTCTTT.

The chain uses TRBV19 and TRBJ2-2, with a weak D call TRBD1 (6 bases). Germline CDR1 LNHDA, CDR2 SQIVND (reference sequence). Trimming took 3 bases from V and 0 from J, leaving 11 bases between them. The CDR3 spans 16 residues. The CDR3 sequence: CASSISAGANTGELFF. CDR3 sequence (DNA): TGTGCCAGTAGTATCAGTGCAGGGGCGAACACCGGGGAGCTGTTTTTT. The full variable domain, with the rest looked up from reference TRBV19 and TRBJ2-2, is DGGITQSPKYLFRKEGQNVTLSCEQNLNHDAMYWYRQDPGQGLRLIYYSQIVNDFQKGDIAEGYSVSREKKESFPLTVTSAQKNPTAFYLCASSISAGANTGELFFGEGSRLTVL.

The rearrangement links TRBV24-1 to TRBJ2-7; D uncertain. Germline V gene lookup returns CDR1 KGHDR and CDR2 SFDVKD. CDR3 size: 15 residues. Trimming stripped 4 bases from V and 0 bases from J, with 12 bases between. The CDR3 DNA follows: TGTGCCACCAGTGACGGCAGAGGAATCTCCTACGAGCAGTACTTC. It translates to CATSDGRGISYEQYF.